This T cell receptor beta chain emerged from a study of cytomegalovirus exposure and HLA in healthy donors. The PCR employed 60 Vbeta primers together with 13 Jbeta primers. Sequenced by immunoSEQ multiplex PCR; TCRdb stores in-frame clones only, minus some. Of some 87,000 clones in the sample, approximately 79% were seen once. V lost 4 bases and J 7 bases, leaving 17 bases between the germline ends. Per germline, CDR1 SGHDT and CDR2 YYEEEE. The CDR3 is 14 amino acids. The specimen sequenced was PBMCs. The receptor was derived from a young man in good health and CMV-seronegative. This chain uses TRBV5-6 with TRBJ1-2; D remains ambiguous. CDR3 amino acids: CASSPTWARAGYTF. The CDR3, as DNA: TGTGCCAGCAGCCCGACATGGGCGCGTGCTGGCTACACCTTC.